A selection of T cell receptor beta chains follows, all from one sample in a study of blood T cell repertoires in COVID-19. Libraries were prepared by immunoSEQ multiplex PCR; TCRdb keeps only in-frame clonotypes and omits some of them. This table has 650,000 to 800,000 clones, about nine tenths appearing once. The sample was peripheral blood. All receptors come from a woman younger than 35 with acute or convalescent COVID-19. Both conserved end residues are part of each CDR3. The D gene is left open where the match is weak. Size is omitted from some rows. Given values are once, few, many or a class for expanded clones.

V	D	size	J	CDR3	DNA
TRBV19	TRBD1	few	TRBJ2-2	CASSSPGTGSGELFF	TGTGCCAGTAGTAGTCCCGGGACAGGGTCCGGGGAGCTGTTTTTT
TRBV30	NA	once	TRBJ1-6	CAWSVRLREEPLHF	TGTGCCTGGAGTGTACGGTTGAGGGAGGAACCCCTCCACTTT
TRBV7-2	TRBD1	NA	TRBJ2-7	CASSSRQGGYEQYF	TGTGCCAGCAGCTCAAGACAGGGTGGCTACGAGCAGTACTTC
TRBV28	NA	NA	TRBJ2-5	CASSLPQGGETQYF	TGTGCCAGCAGTTTACCCCAGGGGGGAGAGACCCAGTACTTC
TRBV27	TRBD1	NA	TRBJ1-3	CASSRDSGNTIYF	TGTGCCAGCAGCCGGGACAGTGGAAACACCATATATTTT
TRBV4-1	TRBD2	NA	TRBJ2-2	CASSQEGSGGPLGGTGELFF	TGCGCCAGCAGCCAAGAGGGTAGCGGGGGGCCGCTAGGCGGCACCGGGGAGCTGTTTTTT
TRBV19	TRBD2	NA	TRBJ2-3	CASSPGGGLDTQYF	TGTGCCAGTAGTCCGGGGGGAGGTCTAGATACGCAGTATTTT
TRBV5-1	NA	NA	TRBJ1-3	CASSPPVGGRNTIYF	TGCGCCAGCAGCCCCCCGGTTGGCGGTAGAAACACCATATATTTT
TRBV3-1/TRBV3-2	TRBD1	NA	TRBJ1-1	CASSQAGQGGGTEAFF	TGTGCCAGCAGCCAAGCTGGGCAGGGGGGAGGTACTGAAGCTTTCTTT
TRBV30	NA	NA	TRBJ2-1	CAWSVYKESEQFF	TGTGCCTGGAGTGTATATAAAGAGAGTGAGCAGTTCTTC
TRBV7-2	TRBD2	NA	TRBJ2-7	CASSSRTSGGTYEQYF	TGTGCCAGCAGCTCCCGGACTAGCGGGGGCACCTACGAGCAGTACTTC
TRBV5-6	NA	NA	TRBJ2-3	CASSLQGWDTQYF	TGTGCCAGCAGCTTACAGGGTTGGGATACGCAGTATTTT
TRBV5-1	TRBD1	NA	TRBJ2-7	CASSFDRGDYEQYF	TGCGCCAGCAGCTTCGACAGGGGGGATTACGAGCAGTACTTC
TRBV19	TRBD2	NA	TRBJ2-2	CASTGGGGTGELFF	TGTGCCAGTACCGGGGGGGGAGGCACCGGGGAGCTGTTTTTT
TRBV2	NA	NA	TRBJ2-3	CASSEFASMGASEDTQYF	TGTGCCAGCAGCGAGTTCGCCTCGATGGGGGCCTCCGAGGATACGCAGTATTTT
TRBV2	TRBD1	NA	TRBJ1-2	CASDADRANYGYTF	TGTGCCAGCGACGCGGACAGGGCTAACTATGGCTACACCTTC
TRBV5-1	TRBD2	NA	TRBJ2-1	CASSLGLAGTPGSYNEQFF	TGCGCCAGCAGCTTGGGACTAGCGGGGACCCCGGGGTCCTACAATGAGCAGTTCTTC
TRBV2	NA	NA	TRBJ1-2	CASSEFSDSANYGYTF	TGTGCCAGCAGTGAATTTTCCGACAGTGCTAACTATGGCTACACCTTC
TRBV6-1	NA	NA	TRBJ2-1	CASSEDSHNEQFF	TGTGCCAGCAGTGAAGACAGCCACAATGAGCAGTTCTTC
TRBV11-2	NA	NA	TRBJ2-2	CASSKYPPTGELFF	TGTGCCAGCAGCAAATATCCTCCCACCGGGGAGCTGTTTTTT
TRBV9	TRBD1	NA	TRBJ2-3	CAQKLTGGPLLTDTQYF	TGTGCGCAGAAATTGACAGGGGGGCCGCTCCTCACAGATACGCAGTATTTT
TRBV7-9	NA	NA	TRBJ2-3	CASSFQASTDTQYF	TGTGCCAGCAGCTTCCAAGCTAGCACAGATACGCAGTATTTT
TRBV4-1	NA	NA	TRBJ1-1	CASSQQRGASTEAFF	TGCGCCAGCAGCCAACAACGGGGGGCTAGCACTGAAGCTTTCTTT
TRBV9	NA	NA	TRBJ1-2	CASSATTGKYGYTF	TGTGCCAGCAGCGCAACCACAGGGAAATATGGCTACACCTTC
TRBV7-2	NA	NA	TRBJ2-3	CASSQGIEGGYF	TGTGCCAGCAGCCAAGGCATAGAGGGCGGGTATTTT
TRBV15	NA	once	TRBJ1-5	CATSRVSGSNQPQHF	TGTGCCACCAGCAGGGTGTCAGGTAGCAATCAGCCCCAGCATTTT
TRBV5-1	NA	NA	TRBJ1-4	CASSPGEYEKLFF	TGCGCCAGCAGCCCAGGGGAATATGAAAAACTGTTTTTT
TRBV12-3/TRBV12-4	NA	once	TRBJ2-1	CASSHIPDEQFF	TGTGCCAGCAGTCATATCCCGGATGAGCAGTTCTTC
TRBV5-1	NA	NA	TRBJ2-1	CASSSGQGSYNEQFF	TGCGCCAGCAGCTCGGGACAAGGGTCCTACAATGAGCAGTTCTTC
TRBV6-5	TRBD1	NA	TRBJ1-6	CASRGGQSNSPLHF	TGTGCCAGCAGGGGGGGACAGAGTAATTCACCCCTCCACTTT
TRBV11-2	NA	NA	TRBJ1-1	CASSLLGRVRGTEAFF	TGTGCCAGCAGCTTATTGGGGAGGGTAAGGGGCACTGAAGCTTTCTTT
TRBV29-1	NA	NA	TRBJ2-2	CSVVDFTGELFF	TGCAGCGTTGTTGACTTCACCGGGGAGCTGTTTTTT
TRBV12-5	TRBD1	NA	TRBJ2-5	CASGLVLHRGQETQYF	TGTGCTAGTGGTTTGGTGCTCCACAGGGGCCAAGAGACCCAGTACTTC
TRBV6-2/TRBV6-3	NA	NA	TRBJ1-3	CASSYSNRVSGNTIYF	TGTGCCAGCAGTTACTCGAACAGGGTCTCTGGAAACACCATATATTTT
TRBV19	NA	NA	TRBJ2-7	CASQRGGQGGDEQYF	TGTGCCAGTCAGAGGGGGGGACAAGGCGGGGACGAGCAGTACTTC
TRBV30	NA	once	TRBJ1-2	CAWSPRQLMRGLHTF	TGTGCCTGGAGTCCCCGACAGCTTATGAGGGGACTACACACCTTC
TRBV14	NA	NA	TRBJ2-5	CASSQAQDNQETQYF	TGTGCCAGCAGCCAAGCCCAAGACAACCAAGAGACCCAGTACTTC